These 22 T cell receptor beta chains share one sample of origin, sequenced in a study of graft-versus-host responses after intestinal transplantation. Sequencing was performed with immunoSEQ multiplex PCR; in TCRdb, only in-frame clones are kept and a portion is missing. The sample records around 17,000 clones, roughly 80% being singletons. Both intraepithelial and lamina propria lymphocytes were released by processing graft tissue. Material: ileum tissue, obtained roughly 490 days after intestinal transplant. Receptor source: a human patient who received an intestinal transplant, so some T cells may come from the graft donor.

The CDR3 sequence: CSPPGLRYSNYGYTF. The CDR3 bases are TGCAGCCCCCCCGGTTTAAGGTATTCCAACTATGGCTACACCTTC. The genes are TRBV29-1 and TRBJ1-2; D is undetermined. Trimming left V 8 bases short and J 2 bases short, with 21 bases between. The CDR3 consists of 15 residues. CDR1 is SQVTM, CDR2 ANQGSEA, per germline.

This clone is a singleton in its sample. An end of the junction differs from the germline gene, which may be a read error. V and J are TRBV4-1 and TRBJ1-3; D not resolved. The CDR3 loop spans 15 amino acids. The V gene's germline CDR1 is MGHRA and CDR2 YSYEKL. CDR3 in DNA: TGCGTCAGCAGCCAAAGCCTGGGAATTGGAAACACCATATATTTT. This sequence encodes CVSSQSLGIGNTIYF.

The chain uses TRBV2 and TRBJ1-1; D uncertain. V lost 4 bases and J 1 base, leaving 7 bases between the germline ends. CDR3 size: 13 residues. The germline V gene encodes CDR1 SNHLY and CDR2 FYNNEI. CDR3 sequence: CASSVSRNTEAFF. Here the CDR3 DNA reads TGTGCCAGCAGTGTGTCAAGGAACACTGAAGCTTTCTTT.

The chain joins TRBV19 to TRBJ1-2; perhaps TRBD1 as D (5 bases). The CDR3 consists of 16 residues. Germline CDR1 reads LNHDA; CDR2 reads SQIVND (reference sequence). Trimming left V 6 bases short and J 5 bases short, with 22 bases between. The chain's CDR3 is CASRGYGDLAPYGYTF. CDR3 bases: TGTGCCAGTAGGGGGTATGGGGACCTAGCACCGTATGGCTACACCTTC.

This clone has more than one count but fewer than ten. This rearrangement joins TRBV12-5 to TRBJ1-2; D perhaps matches TRBD1 (6 bases). The length of the CDR3 is 13 residues. Germline V lookup: CDR1 LGHNT, CDR2 FRNRAP. V was cut by 1 base and J by 6 bases, with 9 bases left in between. DNA of the CDR3: TGTGCTAGTGGTTTGGAATACAGGGATGGCTACACCTTC. It translates to CASGLEYRDGYTF.

The V call is TRBV5-5, the J call TRBJ2-1; tentative D call: TRBD2 (6 bases). Trimming took off 2 bases at V and 2 bases at J, with 11 bases between the two ends. This CDR3 spans 15 amino acids. Germline values: CDR1 SGHKS, CDR2 YYEKEE (reference sequence). The CDR3 spells CASSFGSGAYNEQFF. CDR3 coding DNA: TGTGCCAGCAGCTTTGGATCGGGGGCCTACAATGAGCAGTTCTTC.

Of note for this clone: The sample holds other DNA sequences that translate to the same CDR3. The chain couples TRBV5-1 to TRBJ2-3, with TRBD2 matching 8 bases. The CDR3 contains 14 residues. Germline V gives CDR1 SGHRS, CDR2 YFSETQ. J lost 2 bases, V lost 3 bases, and 2 bases had no gene match. In DNA, the CDR3 is TGCGCCAGCAGCTCGGGGGGGCCCACAGATACGCAGTATTTT. Protein product: CASSSGGPTDTQYF.

Note on this clone: At one end, the junction sequence differs from germline, possibly due to a read error. This sequence joins TRBV9 and TRBJ2-7, with 10 positions matching TRBD2. The length of the CDR3 is 13 residues. Looked up from germline, CDR1 is SGDLS and CDR2 is YYNGEE. CDR3 region: CASSKTSGYEQHF. DNA of the CDR3: TGTGCCAGCAGCAAGACTAGCGGGTACGAGCAGCACTTC.

V and J are TRBV4-1 and TRBJ2-5; D might be TRBD1 or TRBD2, each matching 6 bases. The J call may be incorrect, as the DNA end agrees better with TRBJ2-7. CDR1 is MGHRA, CDR2 YSYEKL, per germline. The CDR3 is 15 residues long. The CDR3 here is CASSQGPGADYEQYF. The CDR3 DNA follows: TGCGCCAGCAGCCAAGGTCCGGGGGCCGACTACGAGCAGTACTTC.

CDR3 sequence: CASSPVSAGVNTGELFF. The CDR3 DNA follows: TGTGCCAGCAGCCCCGTTTCAGCGGGGGTGAACACCGGGGAGCTGTTTTTT. The chain carries TRBV7-9 and TRBJ2-2; 8 bases are a match to TRBD2. Germline V gene lookup returns CDR1 SEHNR and CDR2 FQNEAQ (reference sequence). The CDR3 totals 17 residues. The J segment lost 1 base and the V segment lost 5 bases, leaving 9 bases of the junction unmatched.

The V and J genes are TRBV9 and TRBJ1-4, with a tentative D call TRBD1 (6 bases). Germline V gives CDR1 SGDLS, CDR2 YYNGEE. V was shortened by 4 bases and J by 6 bases, with 13 bases between the two germline ends. This CDR3 is 14 amino acids long. The DNA of the CDR3 is TGTGCCAGCAGCCCAAGTGGGGGGCATGAAAAACTGTTTTTT. This codes for CASSPSGGHEKLFF.

The rearrangement joins TRBV6-6 to TRBJ2-7, with a tentative D call TRBD1 (6 bases). Germline CDR1 MNHNY, CDR2 SVGAGI (reference sequence). V was cut by 7 bases and J by 4 bases, with 14 bases left in between. The CDR3 spans 13 residues. The CDR3 DNA reads as TGTGCCAGCACCCAACCAGGGGATTACGAGCAGTACTTC. Protein: CASTQPGDYEQYF.

This chain links TRBV4-3 with TRBJ2-1, with D perhaps matching TRBD1 or TRBD2 (5 bases each). CDR3 length: 15 residues. Germline-derived CDR1 and CDR2 are LGHNA and YSLEER. Trimming removed 6 bases from V and 5 bases from J, with 17 bases in between. Here the CDR3 reads CASRPGLASDNEQFF. The CDR3, as DNA: TGCGCCAGCAGACCAGGGCTAGCATCGGACAATGAGCAGTTCTTC.

This clone appeared once. A read error is likely, as this CDR3 ends without the conserved phenylalanine or tryptophan. The J gene is TRBJ2-7, the V gene TRBV6-6, with 11 bases fitting TRBD1. With V trimmed by 4 bases and J by 7 bases, 9 bases remained unmatched. Germline values: CDR1 MNHNY, CDR2 SVGAGI (reference sequence). There are 15 residues in the CDR3. CDR3 sequence reads: CASSSRTGGAGEQYS. Here the CDR3 DNA reads TGTGCCAGCAGTTCCCGGACAGGGGGCGCGGGGGAGCAGTACTCC.

V usage is TRBV7-9 and J usage is TRBJ1-1; D possibly corresponds to TRBD1 (6 bases). The CDR3 extends over 14 amino acids. V was clipped by 5 bases and J by 1 base, with 11 bases between them. The germline V gene encodes CDR1 SEHNR and CDR2 FQNEAQ (reference sequence). The CDR3 bases are TGTGCCAGCAGCCGACAGGCCGGGAACACTGAAGCTTTCTTT. Translated, it gives CASSRQAGNTEAFF.

The chain is built from TRBV5-8 and TRBJ2-7; TRBD1 matches 10 bases. The germline V gene has CDR1 SGHTS and CDR2 YDEGEE. This CDR3 is built from 13 residues. The trim removed 4 bases at V and 11 bases at J, leaving 9 bases unmatched. The CDR3 bases are TGTGCCAGCAGCCCGGGGCATGGGACAGGGGAGTACTTC. Encoded protein: CASSPGHGTGEYF.

This chain uses TRBV6-1 with TRBJ2-5, with D maybe TRBD1 (5 bases). Germline values: CDR1 MNHNS, CDR2 SASEGT. This CDR3 has 15 residues. Deletions cut 2 bases from V and 5 bases from J, with 15 bases between. The CDR3 loop reads CASSESWQGRETQYF. CDR3 DNA: TGTGCCAGCAGTGAATCCTGGCAGGGCCGGGAGACCCAGTACTTC.

This clone was seen more than once but under ten times. This CDR3 reads CASSPPWGGGAFF. Here the CDR3 DNA reads TGTGCCAGCAGCCCACCGTGGGGGGGCGGCGCTTTCTTT. This rearrangement joins TRBV27 to TRBJ1-1, with TRBD1 as a possible D gene (6 bases). This CDR3 is built from 13 residues. In germline, CDR1 is MNHEY, CDR2 SMNVEV (reference sequence). Trimming shortened V by 6 bases and J by 11 bases, and 19 bases separated the two germline ends.

Regarding this clone: One end of the junction fails to match germline, which may point to a read error. The gene calls are TRBV7-7 and TRBJ2-1, with a tentative D call TRBD2 (6 bases). Germline CDR1 is SSHAT and CDR2 is FNYEAQ (reference sequence). The CDR3 covers 13 residues. Here the CDR3 DNA reads TGTGCTAGCAGCTCCGGGGGAAACAATGAGCAGTTCTTC. Residues: CASSSGGNNEQFF.

CDR3 loop: CASRHGLAGDNEQFF. As DNA, the CDR3 is TGCGCCAGCAGACACGGACTAGCGGGGGACAATGAGCAGTTCTTC. This chain uses TRBV5-1 with TRBJ2-1; 13 bases agree with TRBD2. CDR1 and CDR2 from the germline V gene are SGHRS and YFSETQ. The CDR3 totals 15 residues. The J segment lost 5 bases and the V segment lost 5 bases, leaving 4 bases of the junction unmatched.

The rearrangement links TRBV4-1 to TRBJ2-4; TRBD2 is a possible D gene (6 bases). Germline V gene data show CDR1 as MGHRA and CDR2 as YSYEKL. This CDR3 contains 15 residues. V was clipped by 1 base and J by 0 bases, with 7 bases between them. As DNA, the CDR3 is TGCGCCAGCAGCCAAGCGGGAGCAGCCAAAAACATTCAGTACTTC. Protein: CASSQAGAAKNIQYF.

The chain employs TRBV19 and TRBJ2-7, with D possibly TRBD1 on 5 matching bases. V dropped 5 bases and J dropped 4 bases, with 9 bases sitting between them. The CDR3 totals 12 residues. Per the germline V gene, CDR1 is LNHDA and CDR2 is SQIVND (reference sequence). CDR3 region: CASSHQGYEQYF. In DNA, the CDR3 is TGTGCCAGTAGTCACCAGGGTTACGAGCAGTACTTC. The whole variable domain, remainder taken from reference TRBV19 and TRBJ2-7, is DGGITQSPKYLFRKEGQNVTLSCEQNLNHDAMYWYRQDPGQGLRLIYYSQIVNDFQKGDIAEGYSVSREKKESFPLTVTSAQKNPTAFYLCASSHQGYEQYFGPGTRLTVT.